This T cell receptor (beta chain) was documented in a study of technical replicates of blood from a handful of donors. The junction had 13 bases not matched to a gene; V was cut back by 5 bases and J by 3 bases. Germline lookup yields CDR1 LGHNA and CDR2 YNFKEQ. The CDR3 loop spans 19 amino acids. A single count supports this clone. The protocol was immunoSEQ multiplex PCR, while the TCRdb copy is restricted to in-frame clones and leaves out a portion. Of around 97,000 clones in the sample, about 96% were seen once. This receptor was identified in a human donor in good health. The V call is TRBV4-2, the J call TRBJ2-3; TRBD2 aligns across 14 bases. Material for sequencing was T cells isolated from PBMCs. For the CDR3, the DNA is TGTGCCAGCAGCTTCCGACTAGCGGGAGGGCCGGCCTATACAGATACGCAGTATTTT. Translation gives CASSFRLAGGPAYTDTQYF.